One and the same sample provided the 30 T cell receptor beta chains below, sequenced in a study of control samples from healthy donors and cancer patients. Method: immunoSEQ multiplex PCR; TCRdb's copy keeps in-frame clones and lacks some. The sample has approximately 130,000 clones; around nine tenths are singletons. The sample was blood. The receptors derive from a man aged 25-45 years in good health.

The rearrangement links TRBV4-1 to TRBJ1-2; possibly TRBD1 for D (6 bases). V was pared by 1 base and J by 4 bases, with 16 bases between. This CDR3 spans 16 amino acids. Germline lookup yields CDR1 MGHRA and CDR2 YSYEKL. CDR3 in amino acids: CASSQVGTGQAYGYTF. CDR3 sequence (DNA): TGCGCCAGCAGCCAAGTTGGAACAGGGCAGGCCTATGGCTACACCTTC.

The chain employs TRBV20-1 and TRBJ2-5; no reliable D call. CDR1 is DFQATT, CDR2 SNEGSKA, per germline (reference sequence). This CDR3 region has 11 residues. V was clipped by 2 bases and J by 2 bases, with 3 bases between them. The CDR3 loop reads CSARRQETQYF. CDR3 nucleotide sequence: TGCAGTGCTAGAAGACAAGAGACCCAGTACTTC.

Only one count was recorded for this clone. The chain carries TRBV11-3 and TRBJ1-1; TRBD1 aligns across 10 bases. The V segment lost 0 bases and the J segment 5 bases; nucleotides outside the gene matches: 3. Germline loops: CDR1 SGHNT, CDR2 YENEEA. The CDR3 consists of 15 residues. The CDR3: CASSLDGQGGTEAFF. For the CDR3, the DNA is TGTGCCAGCAGCTTAGACGGACAGGGGGGGACTGAAGCTTTCTTT.

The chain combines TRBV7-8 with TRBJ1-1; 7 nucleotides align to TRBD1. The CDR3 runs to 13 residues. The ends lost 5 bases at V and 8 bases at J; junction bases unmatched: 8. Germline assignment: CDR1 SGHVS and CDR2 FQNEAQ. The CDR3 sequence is CASSPSGRGEAFF. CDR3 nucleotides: TGTGCCAGCAGCCCCTCAGGCAGGGGGGAAGCTTTCTTT. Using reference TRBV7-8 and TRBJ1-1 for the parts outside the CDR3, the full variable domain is GAGVSQSPRYKVAKRGQDVALRCDPISGHVSLFWYQQALGQGPEFLTYFQNEAQLDKSGLPSDRFFAERPEGSVSTLKIQRTQQEDSAVYLCASSPSGRGEAFFGQGTRLTVV.

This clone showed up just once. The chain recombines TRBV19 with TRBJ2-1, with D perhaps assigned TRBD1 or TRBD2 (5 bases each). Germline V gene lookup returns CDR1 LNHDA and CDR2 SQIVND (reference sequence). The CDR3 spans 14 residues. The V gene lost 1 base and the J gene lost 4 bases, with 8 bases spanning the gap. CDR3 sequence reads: CASSIGGPYNEQFF. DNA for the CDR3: TGTGCCAGTAGTATAGGGGGACCGTACAATGAGCAGTTCTTC.

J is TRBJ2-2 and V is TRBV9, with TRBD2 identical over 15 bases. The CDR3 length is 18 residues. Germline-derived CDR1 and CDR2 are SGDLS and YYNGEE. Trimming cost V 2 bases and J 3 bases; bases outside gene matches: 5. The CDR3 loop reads CASSVGLAGGTYTGELFF. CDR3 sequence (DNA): TGTGCCAGCAGCGTCGGACTAGCGGGGGGGACTTACACCGGGGAGCTGTTTTTT.

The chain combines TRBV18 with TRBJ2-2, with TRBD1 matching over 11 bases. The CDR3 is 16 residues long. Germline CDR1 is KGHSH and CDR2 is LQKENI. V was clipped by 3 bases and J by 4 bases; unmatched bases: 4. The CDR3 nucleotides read TGTGCCAGCTCACCTCGGGACAGGGGGTTCACCGGGGAGCTGTTTTTT. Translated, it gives CASSPRDRGFTGELFF.

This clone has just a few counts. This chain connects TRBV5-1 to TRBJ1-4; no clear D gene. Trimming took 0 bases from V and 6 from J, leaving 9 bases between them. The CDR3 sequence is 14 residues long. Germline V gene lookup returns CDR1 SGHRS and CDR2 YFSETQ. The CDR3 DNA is TGCGCCAGCAGCTTGGGACGGTACGATGAAAAACTGTTTTTT. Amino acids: CASSLGRYDEKLFF.

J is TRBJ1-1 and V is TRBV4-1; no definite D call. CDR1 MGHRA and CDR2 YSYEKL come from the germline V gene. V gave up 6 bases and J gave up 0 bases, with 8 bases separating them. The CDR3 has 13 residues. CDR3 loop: CASRRVMNTEAFF. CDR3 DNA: TGCGCCAGCAGGAGGGTTATGAACACTGAAGCTTTCTTT.

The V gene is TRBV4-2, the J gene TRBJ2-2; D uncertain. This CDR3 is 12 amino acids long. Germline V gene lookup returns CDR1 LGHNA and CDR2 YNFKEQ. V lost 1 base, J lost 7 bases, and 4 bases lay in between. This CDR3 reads CASSQVGGELFF. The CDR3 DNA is TGTGCCAGCAGCCAAGTAGGCGGGGAGCTGTTTTTT.

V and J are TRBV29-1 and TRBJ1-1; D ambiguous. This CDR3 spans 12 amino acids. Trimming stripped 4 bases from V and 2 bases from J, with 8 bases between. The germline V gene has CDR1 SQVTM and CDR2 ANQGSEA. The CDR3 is CSVGFQNTEAFF. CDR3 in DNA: TGCAGCGTTGGATTCCAAAACACTGAAGCTTTCTTT.

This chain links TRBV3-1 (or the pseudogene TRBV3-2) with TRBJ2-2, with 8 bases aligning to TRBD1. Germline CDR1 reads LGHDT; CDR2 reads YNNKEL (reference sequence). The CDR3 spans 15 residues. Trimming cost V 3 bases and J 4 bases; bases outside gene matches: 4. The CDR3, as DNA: TGTGCCAGCAGCCAGCGGGACAGGTCCACCGGGGAGCTGTTTTTT. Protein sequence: CASSQRDRSTGELFF.

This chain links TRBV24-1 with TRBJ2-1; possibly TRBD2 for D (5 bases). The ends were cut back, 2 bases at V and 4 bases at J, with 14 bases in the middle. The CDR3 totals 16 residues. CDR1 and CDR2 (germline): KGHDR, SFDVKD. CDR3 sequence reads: CATSDSSGIRYNEQFF. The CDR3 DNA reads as TGTGCCACCAGTGATTCCTCGGGAATCAGGTACAATGAGCAGTTCTTC.

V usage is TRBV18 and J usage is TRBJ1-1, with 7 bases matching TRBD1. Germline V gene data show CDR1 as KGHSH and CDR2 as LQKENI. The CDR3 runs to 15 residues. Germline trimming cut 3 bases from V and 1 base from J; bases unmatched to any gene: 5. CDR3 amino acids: CASSPVEGANTEAFF. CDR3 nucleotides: TGTGCCAGCTCACCGGTTGAGGGGGCGAACACTGAAGCTTTCTTT. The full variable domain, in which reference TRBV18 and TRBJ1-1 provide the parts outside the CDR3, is NAGVMQNPRHLVRRRGQEARLRCSPMKGHSHVYWYRQLPEEGLKFMVYLQKENIIDESGMPKERFSAEFPKEGPSILRIQQVVRGDSAAYFCASSPVEGANTEAFFGQGTRLTVV.

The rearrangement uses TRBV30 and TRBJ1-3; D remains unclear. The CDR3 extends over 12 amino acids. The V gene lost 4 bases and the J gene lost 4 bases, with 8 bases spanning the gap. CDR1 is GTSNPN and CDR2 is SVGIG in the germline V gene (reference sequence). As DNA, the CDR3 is TGTGCCTGGAAAGCGGACGGAAACACCATATATTTT. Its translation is CAWKADGNTIYF.

As DNA, the CDR3 is TGTGCTAGTGTCGGACAGGGTGACTATGGCTACACCTTC. The encoded protein is CASVGQGDYGYTF. V is TRBV12-5 and J is TRBJ1-2; 8 nucleotides line up with TRBD1. J gave up 3 bases and V 7 bases, and 4 bases lay outside the gene matches. From germline, CDR1 is LGHNT and CDR2 FRNRAP. CDR3 size: 13 residues.

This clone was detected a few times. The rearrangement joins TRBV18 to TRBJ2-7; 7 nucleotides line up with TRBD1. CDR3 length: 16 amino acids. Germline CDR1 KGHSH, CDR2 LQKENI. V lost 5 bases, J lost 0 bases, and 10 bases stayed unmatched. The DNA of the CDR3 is TGTGCCAGCTCATCCCGGACAGGACCCCTCTCCTACGAGCAGTACTTC. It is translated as CASSSRTGPLSYEQYF.

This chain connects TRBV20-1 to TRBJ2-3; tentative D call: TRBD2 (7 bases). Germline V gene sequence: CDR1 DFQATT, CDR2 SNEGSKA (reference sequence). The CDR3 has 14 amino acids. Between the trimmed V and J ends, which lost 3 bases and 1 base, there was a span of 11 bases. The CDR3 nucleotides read TGCAGTGCTAGTCACGGGGGGCGCACAGATACGCAGTATTTT. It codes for CSASHGGRTDTQYF.

The CDR3, as DNA: TGTGCCAGCAGCTTGGGGGGCGCTGGACCTGGGGCCAACGTCCTGACTTTC. The encoded protein is CASSLGGAGPGANVLTF. This chain links TRBV5-4 with TRBJ2-6; D is perhaps TRBD1 (5 bases). CDR1 SGHNT and CDR2 YYREEE come from the germline V gene (reference sequence). V was cut by 0 bases and J by 2 bases, with 12 bases left in between. The CDR3 runs 17 residues.

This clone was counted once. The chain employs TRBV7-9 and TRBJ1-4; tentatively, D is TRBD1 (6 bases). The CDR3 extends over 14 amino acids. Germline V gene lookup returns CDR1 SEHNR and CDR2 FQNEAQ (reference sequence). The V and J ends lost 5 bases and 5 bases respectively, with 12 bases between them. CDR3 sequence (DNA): TGTGCCAGCAGCCGGACAGAACAGAATGAAAAACTGTTTTTT. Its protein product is CASSRTEQNEKLFF. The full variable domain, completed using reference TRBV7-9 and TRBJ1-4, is DTGVSQNPRHKITKRGQNVTFRCDPISEHNRLYWYRQTLGQGPEFLTYFQNEAQLEKSRLLSDRFSAERPKGSFSTLEIQRTEQGDSAMYLCASSRTEQNEKLFFGSGTQLSVL.

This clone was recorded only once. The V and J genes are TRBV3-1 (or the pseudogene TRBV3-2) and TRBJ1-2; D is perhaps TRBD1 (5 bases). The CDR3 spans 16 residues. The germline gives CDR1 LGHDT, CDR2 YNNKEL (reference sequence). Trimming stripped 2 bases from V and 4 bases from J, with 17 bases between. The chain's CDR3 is CASSQRGEEVLYGYTF. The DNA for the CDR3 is TGTGCCAGCAGCCAAAGGGGTGAGGAGGTCCTCTATGGCTACACCTTC.

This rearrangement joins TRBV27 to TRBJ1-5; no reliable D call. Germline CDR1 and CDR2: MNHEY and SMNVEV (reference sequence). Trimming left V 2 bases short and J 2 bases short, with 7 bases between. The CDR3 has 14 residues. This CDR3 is CASSLGGGNQPQHF. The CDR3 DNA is TGTGCCAGCAGTTTAGGCGGAGGCAATCAGCCCCAGCATTTT.

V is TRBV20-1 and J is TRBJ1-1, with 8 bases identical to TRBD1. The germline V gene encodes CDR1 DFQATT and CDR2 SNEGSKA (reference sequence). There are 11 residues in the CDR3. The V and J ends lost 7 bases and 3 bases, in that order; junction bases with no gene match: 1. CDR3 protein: CSGQGHTEAFF. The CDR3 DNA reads TGCAGTGGACAGGGGCACACTGAAGCTTTCTTT.

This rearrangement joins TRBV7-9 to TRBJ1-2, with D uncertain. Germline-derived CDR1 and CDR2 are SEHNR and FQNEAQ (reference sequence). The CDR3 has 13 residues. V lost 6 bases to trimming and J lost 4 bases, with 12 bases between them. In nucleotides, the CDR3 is TGTGCCAGCAGTCCGGACGGATCCTATGGCTACACCTTC. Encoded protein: CASSPDGSYGYTF.

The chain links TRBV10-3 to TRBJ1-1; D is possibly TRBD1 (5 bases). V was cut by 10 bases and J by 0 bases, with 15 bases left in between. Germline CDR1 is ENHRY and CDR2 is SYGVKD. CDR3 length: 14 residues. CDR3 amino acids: CATFQGGVNTEAFF. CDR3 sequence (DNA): TGTGCCACCTTCCAGGGTGGGGTGAACACTGAAGCTTTCTTT.

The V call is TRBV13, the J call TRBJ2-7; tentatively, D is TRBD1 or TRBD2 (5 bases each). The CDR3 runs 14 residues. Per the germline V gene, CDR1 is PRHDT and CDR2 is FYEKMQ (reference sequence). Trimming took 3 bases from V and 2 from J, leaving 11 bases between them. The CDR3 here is CASSFRGPPYEQYF. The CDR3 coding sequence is TGTGCCAGCAGCTTCCGGGGCCCCCCCTACGAGCAGTACTTC.

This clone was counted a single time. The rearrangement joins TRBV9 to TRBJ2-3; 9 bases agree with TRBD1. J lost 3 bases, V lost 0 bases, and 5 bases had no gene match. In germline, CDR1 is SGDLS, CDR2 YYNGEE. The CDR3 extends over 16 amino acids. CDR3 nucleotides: TGTGCCAGCAGCGTAGGCGGGACAGGGTCGACAGATACGCAGTATTTT. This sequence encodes CASSVGGTGSTDTQYF.

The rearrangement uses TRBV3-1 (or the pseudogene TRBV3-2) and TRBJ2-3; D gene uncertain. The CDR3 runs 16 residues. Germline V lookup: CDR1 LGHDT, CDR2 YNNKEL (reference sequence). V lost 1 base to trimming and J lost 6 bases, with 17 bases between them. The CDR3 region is CASSQVRGFAGDTQYF. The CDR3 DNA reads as TGTGCCAGCAGCCAAGTGCGAGGTTTCGCCGGGGATACGCAGTATTTT.

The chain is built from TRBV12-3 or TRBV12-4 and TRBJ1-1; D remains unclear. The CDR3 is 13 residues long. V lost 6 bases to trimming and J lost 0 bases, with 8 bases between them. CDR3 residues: CASRPELNTEAFF. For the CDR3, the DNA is TGTGCCAGCAGACCCGAGCTGAACACTGAAGCTTTCTTT.

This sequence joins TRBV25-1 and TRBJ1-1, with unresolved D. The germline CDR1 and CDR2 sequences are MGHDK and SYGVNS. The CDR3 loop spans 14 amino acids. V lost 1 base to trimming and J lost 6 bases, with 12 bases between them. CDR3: CASSESLFAPEAFF. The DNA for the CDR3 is TGTGCCAGCAGTGAATCGTTATTCGCCCCTGAAGCTTTCTTT.